This T cell receptor (beta chain) was documented in a study of identical twins. V was clipped by 1 base and J by 4 bases, with 10 bases between them. Germline CDR1 reads SQVTM; CDR2 reads ANQGSEA. The CDR3 loop spans 13 amino acids. Study results and caveats: Low generation probability was overrepresented in out-of-frame alpha sequences shared by twins.

Template switching introduced a universal primer site, and the cDNA bore unique molecular identifiers. A single record per CDR3 protein comes from TCRdb applying MiXCR to the 5' RACE reads. The sample includes 250,000 or so distinct CDR3 sequences, 6.5% to 9% of them seen just once. This clonotype was detected only a few times. The antigen remains unidentified. These data also formed part of another study, on yellow fever vaccine responses in identical twins.

The chain is built from TRBV29-1 and TRBJ2-5; maybe TRBD2 (5 bases). This receptor was identified in a woman aged 18-29 years in good health. The specimen sequenced was CD8+ T cells sorted from blood. In nucleotides, the CDR3 is TGCAGCGTTGAAGGGAGAGAGGGAGAGACCCAGTACTTC. Protein sequence: CSVEGREGETQYF.